The source of this TCR beta chain is a study of cytomegalovirus exposure and HLA in healthy donors. Study-level results: The listing of approximately 160 TCR beta chains classed them as cytomegalovirus-associated.

This clone was seen just once. Its specificity is not known. Sequencing was performed with immunoSEQ multiplex PCR; in TCRdb, only in-frame clones are kept and a portion is missing. This sample carries about 250,000 clones, roughly 87% of them seen once, and the ten largest clones take about 12%. Between the trimmed V and J ends, which lost 2 bases and 4 bases, there was a span of 12 bases. Germline V gene data show CDR1 as MNHEY and CDR2 as SVGAGI. The CDR3 length is 15 residues. This sequence was found in a man younger than 30 in good health and CMV-seropositive. The chain combines TRBV6-5 with TRBJ1-3, with a possible D match to TRBD1 (6 bases). Sequenced: PBMCs. CDR3 in amino acids: CASSYAGVRGNTIYF. The CDR3, as DNA: TGTGCCAGCAGTTACGCAGGGGTGAGAGGAAACACCATATATTTT.